The 30 T cell receptor beta chains reported below all come from one sample, sequenced in a study of T cell responses to AZD1222 COVID-19 vaccine. Clones were sequenced by immunoSEQ multiplex PCR, and TCRdb holds only the in-frame ones, with some missing. The sample yields around 110,000 clones, roughly 88% seen once. The material was peripheral blood, obtained on day 0 of MenACWY control vaccination. All receptors come from an adult in good health.

A few counts support this clone. The chain carries TRBV10-2 and TRBJ2-5, with 11 bases matching TRBD2. Per the germline V gene, CDR1 is WSHSY and CDR2 is SAAADI. The CDR3 runs 16 residues. V lost 4 bases, J lost 2 bases, and 6 bases stayed unmatched. CDR3 sequence: CASSGTRLAGQETQYF. CDR3 in DNA: TGCGCCAGCAGTGGAACTAGACTAGCGGGGCAAGAGACCCAGTACTTC.

The table lists this clone with a few counts. This chain links TRBV6-6 with TRBJ1-4, with 8 bases identical to TRBD1. The CDR3 length is 13 residues. Germline V gene data show CDR1 as MNHNY and CDR2 as SVGAGI (reference sequence). The J segment lost 4 bases and the V segment lost 7 bases, leaving 2 bases of the junction unmatched. The CDR3 protein is CASNDRGNEKLFF. CDR3 DNA: TGTGCCAGCAACGACAGGGGTAATGAAAAACTGTTTTTT.

The rearrangement uses TRBV5-5 and TRBJ1-4; D perhaps matches TRBD1 (5 bases). This CDR3 is 15 amino acids long. Trimming left V 2 bases short and J 8 bases short, with 16 bases between. Germline-derived CDR1 and CDR2 are SGHKS and YYEKEE (reference sequence). CDR3 sequence reads: CASSFYGGPGEKLFF. CDR3 coding DNA: TGTGCCAGCAGCTTTTATGGGGGTCCGGGAGAAAAACTGTTTTTT.

This clone came up once. This chain links TRBV5-1 with TRBJ2-4; 7 bases line up with TRBD1. There are 16 residues in the CDR3. V lost 2 bases and J lost 3; bases outside the gene matches: 8. Germline assignment: CDR1 SGHRS and CDR2 YFSETQ. CDR3 sequence (DNA): TGCGCCAGCAGCTTCGGTACAGGGGATAACAAAAACATTCAGTACTTC. This encodes CASSFGTGDNKNIQYF.

J is TRBJ2-3 and V is TRBV6-1; D is ambiguous. V lost 6 bases, J lost 3 bases, and 4 bases lay in between. The CDR3 runs 11 residues. CDR1 and CDR2 from the germline V gene are MNHNS and SASEGT. The CDR3 coding sequence is TGTGCCAGCAGGAATACAGATACGCAGTATTTT. It yields the protein CASRNTDTQYF.

The rearrangement joins TRBV3-1 (or the pseudogene TRBV3-2) to TRBJ1-1; D is undetermined. V was clipped by 3 bases and J by 0 bases, with 2 bases between them. Germline V gene sequence: CDR1 LGHDT, CDR2 YNNKEL (reference sequence). This CDR3 spans 12 amino acids. The CDR3 sequence: CASSQLNTEAFF. Written as DNA, the CDR3 is TGTGCCAGCAGCCAGTTGAACACTGAAGCTTTCTTT.

The chain recombines TRBV7-9 with TRBJ2-3; 11 bases are a match to TRBD2. Per germline, CDR1 SEHNR and CDR2 FQNEAQ (reference sequence). The CDR3 extends over 14 amino acids. J lost 3 bases, V lost 11 bases, and 7 bases had no gene match. In DNA, the CDR3 is TGTGCCTGTCTAGCGGGGGGACGGACAGATACGCAGTATTTT. Encoded protein: CACLAGGRTDTQYF. The whole variable domain, remainder taken from reference TRBV7-9 and TRBJ2-3, is DTGVSQNPRHKITKRGQNVTFRCDPISEHNRLYWYRQTLGQGPEFLTYFQNEAQLEKSRLLSDRFSAERPKGSFSTLEIQRTEQGDSAMYLCACLAGGRTDTQYFGPGTRLTVL.

The rearrangement uses TRBV19 and TRBJ2-7, with D tentatively TRBD1 (6 bases). Trimming pared 4 bases from V and 3 bases from J, leaving 10 bases between. There are 13 residues in the CDR3. The germline CDR1 and CDR2 sequences are LNHDA and SQIVND (reference sequence). The CDR3 spells CASSSLDSYEQYF. For the CDR3, the DNA is TGTGCCAGTAGTAGTCTGGACAGCTACGAGCAGTACTTC.

This CDR3 is CASSSRDRVNTGELFF. The CDR3 DNA reads TGTGCCAGCAGCTCCCGGGACAGGGTTAACACCGGGGAGCTGTTTTTT. The V and J genes are TRBV11-1 and TRBJ2-2; TRBD1 matches 9 bases. Looked up from germline, CDR1 is SGHAT and CDR2 is FQDESV (reference sequence). V shed 4 bases and J 2 bases; nucleotides not matched to a gene: 5. CDR3 length equals 16 residues.

The chain carries TRBV7-9 and TRBJ1-2, with TRBD1 matching over 7 bases. V was clipped by 4 bases and J by 4 bases; unmatched bases: 3. CDR1 and CDR2 from the germline V gene are SEHNR and FQNEAQ (reference sequence). The CDR3 sequence is 13 residues long. CDR3 coding DNA: TGTGCCAGCAGCTCGGGACAGCTCTATGGCTACACCTTC. It translates to CASSSGQLYGYTF.

The V gene is TRBV28, the J gene TRBJ2-7; D ambiguous. Germline V gene data show CDR1 as MDHEN and CDR2 as SYDVKM. V lost 6 bases, J lost 5 bases, and 20 bases lay in between. The CDR3 has 15 amino acids. The CDR3 sequence is CASSRRGMMSHEQYF. The CDR3 nucleotides read TGTGCCAGCAGCCGCCGAGGCATGATGTCCCACGAGCAGTACTTC.

The chain combines TRBV4-3 with TRBJ2-7; 7 positions agree with TRBD2. J was trimmed by 1 base and V by 0 bases; bases with no gene match: 3. Per germline, CDR1 LGHNA and CDR2 YSLEER. The CDR3 has 15 residues. CDR3 DNA sequence: TGCGCCAGCAGCCAAGACTGGGGGGGTTCCTACGAGCAGTACTTC. This translates into CASSQDWGGSYEQYF.

V is TRBV9 and J is TRBJ2-7; 10 bases map to TRBD1. Germline loops: CDR1 SGDLS, CDR2 YYNGEE. V was pared by 0 bases and J by 4 bases, with 1 base of the junction left unmatched. The length of the CDR3 is 14 residues. For the CDR3, the DNA is TGTGCCAGCAGCGTAGAGGGACAGGGGTACGAGCAGTACTTC. This gives the protein CASSVEGQGYEQYF.

The chain links TRBV19 to TRBJ1-6; 7 bases match TRBD1. Unmatched junction bases numbered 9, after V lost 5 bases and J lost 8 bases. From germline, CDR1 is LNHDA and CDR2 SQIVND (reference sequence). The CDR3 spans 15 residues. The CDR3 bases are TGTGCCAGTAGTCGAAGCAGGGGGGCATATTCACCCCTCCACTTT. It translates to CASSRSRGAYSPLHF.

Comment on this clone: The same CDR3 also results from other DNA sequences found in this sample. V gene TRBV9 combines with J gene TRBJ1-2; D ambiguous. Trimming left V 4 bases short and J 1 base short, with 11 bases between. CDR1 is SGDLS, CDR2 YYNGEE, per germline. The CDR3 has 14 amino acids. In DNA, the CDR3 is TGTGCCAGCAGCCCCCAGAGACTTAACTATGGCTACACCTTC. Amino acids: CASSPQRLNYGYTF.

This clone showed up just once. CDR3 DNA sequence: TGTGCAAGTCGCTTCGACAGGCATCGGCGCGACAAGGGTCAGCCCCAGCATTTT. Its protein is CASRFDRHRRDKGQPQHF. The V call is TRBV12-2, the J call TRBJ1-5; TRBD1 reflects the table's D call only, with no check against the DNA. TRBV12-2 is a documented pseudogene. CDR3 length equals 18 residues.

The chain employs TRBV6-6 and TRBJ1-1; no firm D call. CDR3 length: 12 residues. Germline V gives CDR1 MNHNY, CDR2 SVGAGI (reference sequence). The germline V and J ends were trimmed by 6 bases and 7 bases, with 12 bases remaining between them. The CDR3 nucleotides read TGTGCCAGCAGACACAATCAGTTTGAAGCTTTCTTT. As protein: CASRHNQFEAFF.

The rearrangement joins TRBV6-6 to TRBJ2-3; possibly TRBD1 or TRBD2 for D (6 bases each). V gave up 1 base and J gave up 1 base, with 12 bases separating them. CDR1 and CDR2 (germline): MNHNY, SVGAGI (reference sequence). The CDR3 covers 16 residues. CDR3 sequence: CASSYYRGPGTDTQYF. The CDR3 nucleotides read TGTGCCAGCAGTTACTACCGGGGGCCGGGCACAGATACGCAGTATTTT.

This sequence joins TRBV6-5 and TRBJ2-3; D gene unclear. The CDR3 sequence is 13 residues long. Trimming removed 6 bases at V and 2 bases at J, with 9 bases between. Germline CDR1 MNHEY, CDR2 SVGAGI. CDR3 DNA: TGTGCCAGCAGGGGCGCAAACACAGATACGCAGTATTTT. Translated, it gives CASRGANTDTQYF.

The chain combines TRBV19 with TRBJ1-2; D call uncertain. The CDR3 has 14 amino acids. With 3 bases removed from V and 1 base from J, the gap between germline ends came to 9 bases. Germline CDR1 reads LNHDA; CDR2 reads SQIVND (reference sequence). The CDR3 sequence is CASSIGRLNYGYTF. The CDR3 region has the DNA TGTGCCAGTAGTATCGGCAGGCTTAACTATGGCTACACCTTC.

This chain joins TRBV27 and TRBJ1-4; D gene unclear. This CDR3 has 19 amino acids. V lost 7 bases, J lost 1 base, and 25 bases lay in between. Per germline, CDR1 MNHEY and CDR2 SMNVEV (reference sequence). The CDR3 spells CASKFREPIGGGTNEKLFF. The CDR3, as DNA: TGTGCCAGCAAGTTTAGGGAGCCGATAGGAGGTGGAACTAATGAAAAACTGTTTTTT.

This chain links TRBV19 with TRBJ2-5; D might be TRBD1 (5 bases). Germline V gives CDR1 LNHDA, CDR2 SQIVND (reference sequence). This CDR3 has 14 amino acids. Trimming stripped 1 base from V and 4 bases from J, with 10 bases between. The CDR3 region has the DNA TGTGCCAGTAGTATAGGCAGGGATGCAGAGACCCAGTACTTC. Its translation: CASSIGRDAETQYF.

V is TRBV5-4 and J is TRBJ1-4; unclear D gene. Germline CDR1 reads SGHNT; CDR2 reads YYREEE (reference sequence). V gave up 5 bases and J gave up 5 bases, with 13 bases separating them. The CDR3 totals 14 residues. As DNA, the CDR3 is TGTGCCAGCAGTCCGGGGAGGACCAATGAAAAACTGTTTTTT. Its protein is CASSPGRTNEKLFF.

The chain uses TRBV12-3 or TRBV12-4 and TRBJ1-5; D remains ambiguous. The CDR3 extends over 12 amino acids. Trimming removed 7 bases from V and 5 bases from J, with 9 bases in between. In DNA form, the CDR3 reads TGTGCCAGCACCGTAGAGGATCAGCCCCAGCATTTT. Its translation: CASTVEDQPQHF.

The CDR3: CASSLRTGITKETQYF. In DNA, the CDR3 is TGTGCCAGCAGCTTAAGGACAGGGATCACAAAAGAGACCCAGTACTTC. J is TRBJ2-5 and V is TRBV5-6; 8 bases map to TRBD1. In germline, CDR1 is SGHDT, CDR2 YYEEEE. J gave up 3 bases and V 2 bases, and 9 bases lay outside the gene matches. The CDR3 consists of 16 residues.

V and J are TRBV9 and TRBJ1-2, with D possibly being TRBD1 (5 bases). The CDR3 sequence is 17 residues long. V lost 0 bases, J lost 0 bases, and 15 bases lay in between. Germline lookup yields CDR1 SGDLS and CDR2 YYNGEE. In nucleotides, the CDR3 is TGTGCCAGCAGCGTAGCTCCTCACCAGGGATCTAACTATGGCTACACCTTC. Its protein is CASSVAPHQGSNYGYTF.

The chain has TRBV2 and TRBJ1-1, with D unclear. CDR3 length: 13 amino acids. Germline V lookup: CDR1 SNHLY, CDR2 FYNNEI. Deletions cut 8 bases from V and 7 bases from J, with 17 bases between. CDR3 region: CASSRAGVVEAFF. As DNA, the CDR3 is TGTGCCAGCTCTAGGGCCGGCGTCGTTGAAGCTTTCTTT.

CDR3 in DNA: TGTGCCAGTAGTATAATTGTGGGACAGGGTCGAAAGACCCAGTACTTC. Amino acid sequence: CASSIIVGQGRKTQYF. This rearrangement joins TRBV19 to TRBJ2-5, with 9 bases identical to TRBD1. CDR3 length: 16 amino acids. Germline values: CDR1 LNHDA, CDR2 SQIVND (reference sequence). Trimming cost V 2 bases and J 6 bases; bases outside gene matches: 10.

The chain combines TRBV5-4 with TRBJ2-5, with 7 positions matching TRBD1. The CDR3 extends over 15 amino acids. V lost 4 bases to trimming and J lost 2 bases; unmatched junction nucleotides: 8. The V gene's germline CDR1 is SGHNT and CDR2 YYREEE (reference sequence). CDR3 in amino acids: CASSRTGRAQETQYF. CDR3 coding DNA: TGTGCCAGCAGCCGGACAGGTAGAGCTCAAGAGACCCAGTACTTC.

This chain links TRBV6-6 with TRBJ1-5; D is uncertain. The V end lost 2 bases, the J end lost 3 bases, and 11 bases lay between the germline ends. Germline V gene sequence: CDR1 MNHNY, CDR2 SVGAGI (reference sequence). The CDR3 loop spans 15 amino acids. In DNA form, the CDR3 reads TGTGCCAGCAGTTACATCCCGGCTTCCAATCAGCCCCAGCATTTT. This translates into CASSYIPASNQPQHF.